Following are 12 T cell receptor beta chains from one sample sequenced in a study of blood T cells in healthy people across ages. Primed by a sample-barcoded 5' primer and a J-beta primer mix, a second PCR proceeded for roughly 7 to 12 cycles. Via MiXCR, TCRdb re-called the 5' RACE reads, giving one row per CDR3 protein. This table holds over a million distinct CDR3 sequences, about 25% found once. The same data also contributed to another study, on T cells of mothers and their children.

What was sequenced was blood. The receptors here all came from a girl aged 2-9 years in good health.

The chain couples TRBV6-5 to TRBJ2-5; 7 nucleotides agree with TRBD2. The J call may be wrong; the DNA end is better matched by TRBJ2-1. This CDR3 contains 17 residues. Germline lookup yields CDR1 MNHEY and CDR2 SVGAGI. The CDR3 DNA is TGTGCCAGCAGTTACTCGAATGGGAGGGCCGTCGATAATGAGCAGTTCTTC. This gives the protein CASSYSNGRAVDNEQFF.

In this sample, this clonotype turned up many times. This sequence joins TRBV20-1 and TRBJ2-3; D is unresolved. In germline, CDR1 is DFQATT, CDR2 SNEGSKA (reference sequence). CDR3 length: 14 amino acids. The ends were cut back, 1 base at V and 0 bases at J, with 8 bases in the middle. CDR3 in amino acids: CSARGGTSTDTQYF. The DNA for the CDR3 is TGCAGTGCTAGAGGTGGCACTAGCACAGATACGCAGTATTTT.

V usage is TRBV9 and J usage is TRBJ2-5, with D possibly being TRBD1 (5 bases). TRBJ2-7 matches the DNA end more closely, so the J call is doubtful. The CDR3 covers 13 residues. Germline loops: CDR1 SGDLS, CDR2 YYNGEE. CDR3 sequence: CASSETVGYEQYF. CDR3 coding DNA: TGTGCCAGCAGCGAGACAGTGGGTTACGAGCAGTACTTC.

As for this clonotype: One junction end disagrees with the germline gene, perhaps due to a read error. The V call is TRBV20-1, the J call TRBJ2-7; tentatively, D is TRBD1 or TRBD2 (5 bases each). Germline V CDR1 and CDR2: DFQATT, SNEGSKA (reference sequence). CDR3 length: 14 residues. In DNA, the CDR3 is TGCAGTCTCGCGCTGGGGACCTCAACCTACAAGCAGTACTTC. It yields the protein CSLALGTSTYKQYF.

The gene calls are TRBV7-9 and TRBJ1-1; D is unclear. This CDR3 is 12 amino acids long. Looked up from germline, CDR1 is SEHNR and CDR2 is FQNEAQ (reference sequence). V dropped 6 bases and J dropped 7 bases, with 12 bases sitting between them. CDR3 residues: CASSFGEIEAFF. The DNA of the CDR3 is TGTGCCAGCAGTTTCGGGGAAATTGAAGCTTTCTTT.

In its sample, this clonotype was seen a few times. The rearrangement joins TRBV14 to TRBJ2-3, with D hard to call. This CDR3 has 14 amino acids. Germline CDR1 SGHDN, CDR2 FVKESK. V gave up 1 base and J gave up 0 bases, with 5 bases separating them. The CDR3 nucleotides read TGTGCCAGCAGCCAAGTCTTCAGCACAGATACGCAGTATTTT. Its translation is CASSQVFSTDTQYF. Full variable domain (missing parts from reference TRBV14 and TRBJ2-3): EAGVTQFPSHSVIEKGQTVTLRCDPISGHDNLYWYRRVMGKEIKFLLHFVKESKQDESGMPNNRFLAERTGGTYSTLKVQPAELEDSGVYFCASSQVFSTDTQYFGPGTRLTVL.

The chain recombines TRBV20-1 with TRBJ1-2, with D perhaps matching TRBD1 (6 bases). The CDR3 covers 11 residues. The germline V gene encodes CDR1 DFQATT and CDR2 SNEGSKA (reference sequence). CDR3 in DNA: TGCAGCTTCCCAGGGGTGTACGGCTACACCTTC. This sequence encodes CSFPGVYGYTF.

This clonotype was seen only a few times. The chain recombines TRBV5-5 with TRBJ1-3; no clear D. CDR3 length: 14 residues. Between the trimmed V and J ends, which lost 1 base and 2 bases, there was a span of 7 bases. Germline lookup yields CDR1 SGHKS and CDR2 YYEKEE (reference sequence). The chain's CDR3 is CASSLFRTGNTIYF. The CDR3 DNA is TGTGCCAGCAGCTTGTTCAGAACTGGAAACACCATATATTTT.

The chain couples TRBV4-3 to TRBJ2-4; maybe TRBD1 (5 bases). The CDR3 totals 17 residues. From germline, CDR1 is LGHNA and CDR2 YSLEER. Trimming left V 0 bases short and J 0 bases short, with 12 bases between. DNA of the CDR3: TGCGCCAGCAGCCAAGAGCCCCCAGGGTTAGCCAAAAACATTCAGTACTTC. Translating gives CASSQEPPGLAKNIQYF.

Turning to this clonotype: One junction end does not reproduce the germline sequence, and a read error may be involved. This rearrangement joins TRBV7-2 to TRBJ2-7; D may match TRBD1 or TRBD2 (7 bases each). The CDR3 runs 13 residues. Germline lookup yields CDR1 SGHTA and CDR2 FQGNSA. CDR3 DNA: TGTGCCAGCAGCCCGCAGACAGGGAGGGAGCAGTCCTTC. Translated: CASSPQTGREQSF.

CDR3 nucleotide sequence: TGCAGCGTTACCCCTCGCCGAGGAAGCTGGAACACAGATACGCAGTATTTT. Protein sequence: CSVTPRRGSWNTDTQYF. The J gene is TRBJ2-3, the V gene TRBV29-1, with no clear D. CDR1 and CDR2 from the germline V gene are SQVTM and ANQGSEA. Trimming pared 5 bases from V and 2 bases from J, leaving 23 bases between. The CDR3 runs to 17 residues.

The chain recombines TRBV2 with TRBJ2-1, with a possible D match to TRBD1 (5 bases). This CDR3 has 12 residues. Germline CDR1 reads SNHLY; CDR2 reads FYNNEI. Trimming removed 8 bases from V and 7 bases from J, with 12 bases in between. CDR3 in amino acids: CASSLRQNEQFF. CDR3 coding DNA: TGTGCCAGCTCATTAAGACAGAATGAGCAGTTCTTC.